Below, one T cell receptor beta chain is given with its context. Antigen unknown. The CDR3 is 15 residues long. Unmatched junction bases numbered 8, after V lost 3 bases and J lost 8 bases. Germline CDR1 SGHNT, CDR2 YYREEE (reference sequence). This record comes from a study of cytomegalovirus exposure and HLA in healthy donors. General study findings and limits: Highest at DRB1 and lowest at HLA-C, TCR association rates differed among HLA loci in a later analysis.

Vbeta (60) and Jbeta (13) primers were used in the PCR. Measured with immunoSEQ multiplex PCR; TCRdb has only the in-frame clones, and not every one. The sample lists approximately 150,000 clones, roughly three quarters seen once, with 3.1% in the top ten. The sequence derives from a male donor in good health and CMV-seronegative. V usage is TRBV5-4 and J usage is TRBJ2-3, with TRBD2 identical over 11 bases. The source material was PBMCs. The CDR3 reads CASSSKTSGDATQYF. The CDR3 bases are TGTGCCAGCAGCTCAAAGACTAGCGGGGACGCTACGCAGTATTTT.